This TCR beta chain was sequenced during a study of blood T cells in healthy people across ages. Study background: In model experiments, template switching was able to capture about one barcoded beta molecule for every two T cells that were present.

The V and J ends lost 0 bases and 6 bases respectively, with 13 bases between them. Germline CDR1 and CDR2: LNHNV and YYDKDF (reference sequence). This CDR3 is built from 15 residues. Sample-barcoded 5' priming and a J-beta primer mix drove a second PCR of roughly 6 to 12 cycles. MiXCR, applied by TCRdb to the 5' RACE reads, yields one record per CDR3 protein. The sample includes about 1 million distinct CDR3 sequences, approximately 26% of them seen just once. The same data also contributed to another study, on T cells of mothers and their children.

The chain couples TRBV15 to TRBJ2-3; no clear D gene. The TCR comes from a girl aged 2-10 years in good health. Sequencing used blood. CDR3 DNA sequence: TGTGCCACCAGCAGAGATATGGTAGGGCGGGATACGCAGTATTTT. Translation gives CATSRDMVGRDTQYF.